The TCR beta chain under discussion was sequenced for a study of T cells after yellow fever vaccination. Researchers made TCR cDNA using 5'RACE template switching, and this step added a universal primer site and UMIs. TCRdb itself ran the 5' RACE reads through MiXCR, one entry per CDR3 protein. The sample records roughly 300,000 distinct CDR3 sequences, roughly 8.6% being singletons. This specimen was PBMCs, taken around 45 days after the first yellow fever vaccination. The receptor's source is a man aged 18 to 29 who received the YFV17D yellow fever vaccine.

CDR3 residues: CATSRSSSTDTQYF. CDR3 DNA: TGTGCCACCAGCCGAAGCTCCAGCACAGATACGCAGTATTTT. V is TRBV15 and J is TRBJ2-3; D is ambiguous. V was pared by 5 bases and J by 0 bases, with 9 bases between. The CDR3 length is 14 residues. CDR1 and CDR2 from the germline V gene are LNHNV and YYDKDF (reference sequence).